This T cell receptor beta chain was observed in a study of breast tumors, draining lymph nodes, adjacent tissues. CDR3 length: 18 residues. The V gene's germline CDR1 is DFQATT and CDR2 SNEGSKA (reference sequence). The germline V and J ends were trimmed by 5 bases and 6 bases, with 26 bases remaining between them. One entry per CDR3 protein, called by TCRdb with MiXCR from the multiplex PCR reads. In the table there are under 30,000 distinct CDR3 sequences, 20% to 25% of which are singletons. The table lists this clonotype with many counts. The V call is TRBV20-1, the J call TRBJ1-6, with D perhaps TRBD1 (5 bases). The sequenced material came from breast tumor tissue. This clonotype originated in a female donor with breast cancer. Some clones in this sample may be carry-over from other donors' samples. The chain's CDR3 is CSAPKLGARTDFNSPLHF. CDR3 nucleotides: TGCAGTGCTCCAAAGCTAGGGGCCCGGACGGACTTTAATTCACCCCTCCACTTT.